These 28 T cell receptor beta chains came from one sample sequenced in a study of shared clonotypes between healthy human individuals. Clones were sequenced by immunoSEQ multiplex PCR, and TCRdb holds only the in-frame ones, with some missing. Of over 400,000 clones listed, more than 75% were seen once; the top ten hold around 12%. The sample taken for sequencing was PBMCs. Receptors were obtained from a woman aged 40-49 years in good health. Some clones in this sample may be carry-over from other donors' samples.

The chain links TRBV4-3 to TRBJ2-1; 9 bases align to TRBD2. The length of the CDR3 is 17 residues. The trim removed 2 bases at V and 4 bases at J, leaving 9 bases unmatched. Germline lookup yields CDR1 LGHNA and CDR2 YSLEER. CDR3 in DNA: TGCGCCAGCAGCCAATGGGCAGTAGCGGGGGCGTACAATGAGCAGTTCTTC. Encoded protein: CASSQWAVAGAYNEQFF.

Worth noting for this clone: Other DNA sequences from this sample encode an identical CDR3 as well. The chain combines TRBV18 with TRBJ2-7; 8 bases match TRBD1. The length of the CDR3 is 14 residues. The V segment lost 2 bases and the J segment 3 bases; nucleotides outside the gene matches: 3. Germline V gene data show CDR1 as KGHSH and CDR2 as LQKENI. The CDR3 region is CASSPGTGVYEQYF. The CDR3 DNA reads as TGTGCCAGCTCACCAGGGACAGGTGTCTACGAGCAGTACTTC.

The chain joins TRBV9 to TRBJ2-1; 10 bases fit TRBD1. This CDR3 is built from 15 residues. Germline trimming cut 3 bases from V and 0 bases from J; bases unmatched to any gene: 0. Germline V lookup: CDR1 SGDLS, CDR2 YYNGEE. CDR3 sequence reads: CASSGQGASYNEQFF. The CDR3, as DNA: TGTGCCAGCAGCGGACAGGGGGCCTCCTACAATGAGCAGTTCTTC.

This clone was counted a few times. The chain links TRBV28 to TRBJ2-7; tentative D call: TRBD1 (5 bases). This CDR3 is 13 amino acids long. Trimming took 5 bases from V and 2 from J, leaving 10 bases between them. Looked up from germline, CDR1 is MDHEN and CDR2 is SYDVKM. The CDR3 DNA is TGTGCCAGCAGTCCCCAGGGAACCTACGAGCAGTACTTC. It specifies CASSPQGTYEQYF.

The rearrangement joins TRBV11-2 to TRBJ1-1; no clear D. Between the trimmed V and J ends, which lost 0 bases and 0 bases, there was a span of 8 bases. Germline values: CDR1 SGHAT, CDR2 FQNNGV. The CDR3 sequence is 15 residues long. The chain's CDR3 is CASSLEGPLNTEAFF. CDR3 bases: TGTGCCAGCAGCTTAGAAGGCCCCTTGAACACTGAAGCTTTCTTT.

The V gene is TRBV2, the J gene TRBJ2-7; TRBD2 agrees at 9 bases. The CDR3 contains 14 residues. Germline loops: CDR1 SNHLY, CDR2 FYNNEI. V lost 8 bases and J lost 6; bases outside the gene matches: 11. The CDR3 DNA reads as TGTGCCAGCTCGCGGGAGGGAGGGGGTCTCGAGCAGTACTTC. It encodes CASSREGGGLEQYF.

V and J are TRBV5-1 and TRBJ2-3; 7 bases match TRBD2. V was clipped by 5 bases and J by 0 bases; unmatched bases: 9. Germline values: CDR1 SGHRS, CDR2 YFSETQ. The CDR3 is made up of 16 amino acids. CDR3 region: CASSDGSSGSTDTQYF. CDR3 nucleotide sequence: TGCGCCAGCAGTGATGGGTCTAGCGGAAGCACAGATACGCAGTATTTT.

The chain couples TRBV7-2 to TRBJ1-2; no clear D gene. The ends were cut back, 7 bases at V and 4 bases at J, with 7 bases in the middle. CDR3 size: 11 residues. Germline V CDR1 and CDR2: SGHTA, FQGNSA. CDR3 region: CASMEPYGYTF. The DNA of the CDR3 is TGTGCCAGCATGGAGCCCTATGGCTACACCTTC.

The chain carries TRBV15 and TRBJ1-4; D call uncertain. This CDR3 is built from 15 residues. Germline values: CDR1 LNHNV, CDR2 YYDKDF (reference sequence). Trimming stripped 0 bases from V and 8 bases from J, with 13 bases between. CDR3 amino acids: CATSRDQVPGEKLFF. CDR3 coding DNA: TGTGCCACCAGCAGAGATCAGGTTCCGGGGGAAAAACTGTTTTTT.

This clone was seen many times. This chain joins TRBV6-5 and TRBJ2-1; 12 bases align to TRBD2. This CDR3 has 15 amino acids. CDR1 is MNHEY and CDR2 is SVGAGI in the germline V gene. The junction had 10 bases not matched to a gene; V was cut back by 2 bases and J by 14 bases. The CDR3 sequence is CASSYGWASGREEFF. The CDR3 nucleotides read TGTGCCAGCAGTTACGGTTGGGCTAGCGGGAGGGAGGAGTTCTTC.

The sample holds one count of this clone. The rearrangement links TRBV30 to TRBJ2-3; 8 bases are shared with TRBD2. Germline values: CDR1 GTSNPN, CDR2 SVGIG (reference sequence). This CDR3 has 16 amino acids. The trim removed 3 bases at V and 0 bases at J, leaving 8 bases unmatched. CDR3 coding DNA: TGTGCCTGGAGCTATCCTGTAGCGGGGAGCACAGATACGCAGTATTTT. Its protein product is CAWSYPVAGSTDTQYF.

CDR3 loop: CASSALGGTPGELFF. Written as DNA, the CDR3 is TGCGCCAGCAGCGCGCTGGGGGGCACACCCGGGGAGCTGTTTTTT. The V and J genes are TRBV5-1 and TRBJ2-2, with D perhaps matching TRBD1 or TRBD2 (6 bases each). V dropped 4 bases and J dropped 6 bases, with 16 bases sitting between them. The CDR3 runs to 15 residues. CDR1 SGHRS and CDR2 YFSETQ come from the germline V gene.

The rearrangement joins TRBV7-5 to TRBJ1-1. TRBV7-5 is classified as a pseudogene. CDR3 length: 12 residues. Here the CDR3 reads CASSSGGSEAFF. The CDR3 DNA reads TGTGCCAGCAGCAGCGGAGGGTCCGAAGCTTTCTTT.

This clone has a count of ten or more. This chain links TRBV19 with TRBJ1-1, with a possible D match to TRBD1 (5 bases). Per the germline V gene, CDR1 is LNHDA and CDR2 is SQIVND (reference sequence). V lost 5 bases to trimming and J lost 4 bases, with 17 bases between them. This CDR3 region has 15 residues. CDR3 sequence: CASSSATQGVTEAFF. The CDR3 region has the DNA TGTGCCAGTAGTTCTGCAACCCAGGGAGTCACTGAAGCTTTCTTT.

The gene calls are TRBV6-5 and TRBJ1-1, with 7 bases that match TRBD1. The CDR3 length is 14 residues. V trimming: 2 bases; J trimming: 4 bases; junction bases outside the gene matches: 4. CDR1 is MNHEY, CDR2 SVGAGI, per germline. The CDR3 nucleotides are TGTGCCAGCAGTTACCTACAGGGGAGCACTGAAGCTTTCTTT. This codes for CASSYLQGSTEAFF.

This clone has more than one count but fewer than ten. This chain uses TRBV21-1 with TRBJ1-1. TRBV21-1 is a documented pseudogene. This CDR3 has 17 amino acids. The CDR3 sequence: CASSKSYRGGLETEAFF. CDR3 in DNA: TGTGCCAGCAGCAAAAGTTACAGGGGAGGGTTGGAGACTGAAGCTTTCTTT.

The chain carries TRBV2 and TRBJ2-7; tentative D call: TRBD2 (5 bases). Germline V gene sequence: CDR1 SNHLY, CDR2 FYNNEI. V was cut by 1 base and J by 0 bases, with 7 bases left in between. This CDR3 spans 14 amino acids. The CDR3 is CASSEERSSYEQYF. DNA of the CDR3: TGTGCCAGCAGTGAAGAGCGGTCCTCCTACGAGCAGTACTTC.

The chain uses TRBV6-4 and TRBJ2-5; D possibly uses TRBD1 or TRBD2 (6 bases each). This CDR3 has 15 residues. The V end was cut by 6 bases, the J end by 4 bases, with 18 bases between. The V gene's germline CDR1 is MRHNA and CDR2 SNTAGT. DNA for the CDR3: TGTGCCAGCAGCGCCTCGGGAGAGGGGGGAGAGACCCAGTACTTC. Translated: CASSASGEGGETQYF.

The J gene is TRBJ2-5, the V gene TRBV27; tentative D call: TRBD2 (5 bases). The CDR3 has 14 residues. V lost 1 base, J lost 5 bases, and 11 bases lay in between. Germline CDR1 and CDR2: MNHEY and SMNVEV (reference sequence). Here the CDR3 reads CASSLLSGGETQYF. The DNA for the CDR3 is TGTGCCAGCAGTTTATTGTCGGGCGGGGAGACCCAGTACTTC.

CDR3 sequence: CATLLAGRYEQYF. The CDR3 DNA sequence: TGTGCCACCTTACTAGCGGGCCGCTACGAGCAGTACTTC. This chain connects TRBV28 to TRBJ2-7; 9 bases line up with TRBD2. Trimming at V came to 10 bases and at J to 3 bases, leaving 7 bases not matched to a gene. The germline V gene encodes CDR1 MDHEN and CDR2 SYDVKM. The CDR3 totals 13 residues.

The V call is TRBV4-1, the J call TRBJ2-1, with 9 positions matching TRBD2. The CDR3 is 17 residues long. J lost 9 bases, V lost 1 base, and 13 bases had no gene match. CDR1 is MGHRA, CDR2 YSYEKL, per germline. The CDR3 bases are TGCGCCAGCAGCCAAGTGGATCTGGGACTAGCTACCGGTGAGCAGTTCTTC. Amino acids: CASSQVDLGLATGEQFF.

The chain employs TRBV18 and TRBJ2-1, with TRBD2 matching over 9 bases. Germline values: CDR1 KGHSH, CDR2 LQKENI. Trimming at V came to 3 bases and at J to 9 bases, leaving 9 bases not matched to a gene. The CDR3 runs 15 residues. CDR3 bases: TGTGCCAGCTCACCCTCACTAGCGGGCTGGAGTGAGCAGTTCTTC. The encoded protein is CASSPSLAGWSEQFF.

This rearrangement joins TRBV19 to TRBJ1-1; D is ambiguous. From germline, CDR1 is LNHDA and CDR2 SQIVND (reference sequence). Trimming removed 6 bases at V and 2 bases at J, with 10 bases between. This CDR3 region has 13 residues. The CDR3 protein is CASSFRANTEAFF. The CDR3 coding sequence is TGTGCCAGTAGCTTCCGGGCTAACACTGAAGCTTTCTTT.

The rearrangement uses TRBV19 and TRBJ2-2; no clear D gene. Per germline, CDR1 LNHDA and CDR2 SQIVND (reference sequence). The V end was cut by 10 bases, the J end by 4 bases, with 13 bases between. This CDR3 contains 13 residues. In nucleotides, the CDR3 is TGTGCCACCTCCCGGACGAGCACCGGGGAGCTGTTTTTT. This gives the protein CATSRTSTGELFF. Full variable domain (remainder filled in from reference TRBV19 and TRBJ2-2): DGGITQSPKYLFRKEGQNVTLSCEQNLNHDAMYWYRQDPGQGLRLIYYSQIVNDFQKGDIAEGYSVSREKKESFPLTVTSAQKNPTAFYLCATSRTSTGELFFGEGSRLTVL.

The rearrangement joins TRBV28 to TRBJ1-5; the D is unclear. The germline CDR1 and CDR2 sequences are MDHEN and SYDVKM. The V end was cut by 6 bases, the J end by 6 bases, with 6 bases between. The CDR3 consists of 11 residues. The CDR3, as DNA: TGTGCCAGCAGCCTCACTCAGCCCCAGCATTTT. Protein sequence: CASSLTQPQHF.

The chain combines TRBV5-8 with TRBJ2-1, with 9 bases that match TRBD2. This CDR3 contains 13 residues. Unmatched junction bases numbered 6, after V lost 7 bases and J lost 7 bases. Germline V gene sequence: CDR1 SGHTS, CDR2 YDEGEE. In nucleotides, the CDR3 is TGTGCCAGCTCCGCGGGAGGGAGTAATGAGCAGTTCTTC. It is translated as CASSAGGSNEQFF.

The chain carries TRBV18 and TRBJ2-5; weak D call: TRBD1 (6 bases). V lost 2 bases and J lost 7, with 17 bases in between. This CDR3 has 15 residues. The germline gives CDR1 KGHSH, CDR2 LQKENI. CDR3 DNA sequence: TGTGCCAGCTCACCATCTCCGGGACAAGGGGGGACCCAGTACTTC. This sequence encodes CASSPSPGQGGTQYF. Complete variable domain (other parts from reference TRBV18 and TRBJ2-5): NAGVMQNPRHLVRRRGQEARLRCSPMKGHSHVYWYRQLPEEGLKFMVYLQKENIIDESGMPKERFSAEFPKEGPSILRIQQVVRGDSAAYFCASSPSPGQGGTQYFGPGTRLLVL.

The CDR3 is CATSRGPEGGETQYF. The CDR3 DNA is TGTGCCACCAGCAGGGGCCCCGAGGGGGGGGAGACCCAGTACTTC. The V and J genes are TRBV15 and TRBJ2-5; D is possibly TRBD2 (7 bases). The CDR3 runs 15 residues. Per the germline V gene, CDR1 is LNHNV and CDR2 is YYDKDF (reference sequence). The V end was cut by 3 bases, the J end by 5 bases, with 16 bases between.